Shown below are 23 T cell receptor beta chains from a single sample sequenced in a study of CD8+ T cells in alopecia areata. Collected material from alopecia areata patients comprised lesional scalp punch biopsies and peripheral blood. In each case, RNA was isolated and then reverse transcribed into cDNA as the sequencing template. Profiling relied on immunoSEQ multiplex PCR, and the TCRdb table lists in-frame clones only, not all of them. The data show under 15,000 clones, over 60% seen once. Sequences were obtained from skin. Every receptor here comes from a human donor with alopecia areata.

This clone was counted once. The V gene is TRBV5-1, the J gene TRBJ1-1; no clear D gene. Trimming stripped 0 bases from V and 1 base from J, with 7 bases between. The CDR3 spans 14 residues. Germline values: CDR1 SGHRS, CDR2 YFSETQ. The CDR3 region is CASSLALGNTEAFF. As DNA, the CDR3 is TGCGCCAGCAGCTTGGCCCTGGGGAACACTGAAGCTTTCTTT. The complete variable domain, with remaining parts taken from reference TRBV5-1 and TRBJ1-1, reads KAGVTQTPRYLIKTRGQQVTLSCSPISGHRSVSWYQQTPGQGLQFLFEYFSETQRNKGNFPGRFSGRQFSNSRSEMNVSTLELGDSALYLCASSLALGNTEAFFGQGTRLTVV.

The genes are TRBV18 and TRBJ2-2, with D tentatively TRBD2 (5 bases). Germline V gene lookup returns CDR1 KGHSH and CDR2 LQKENI. The CDR3 contains 16 residues. The germline V and J ends were trimmed by 3 bases and 1 base, with 12 bases remaining between them. As DNA, the CDR3 is TGTGCCAGCTCACCCCCACGGGGTCTGAACACCGGGGAGCTGTTTTTT. It specifies CASSPPRGLNTGELFF.

The chain combines TRBV27 with TRBJ2-5; D call uncertain. The germline V and J ends were trimmed by 5 bases and 2 bases, with 6 bases remaining between them. This CDR3 region has 12 residues. Germline assignment: CDR1 MNHEY and CDR2 SMNVEV (reference sequence). The CDR3 spells CASSPTQETQYF. Here the CDR3 DNA reads TGTGCCAGCAGTCCTACACAAGAGACCCAGTACTTC.

The chain recombines TRBV10-1 with TRBJ2-7; TRBD1 matches 10 bases. The CDR3 consists of 16 residues. V lost 10 bases, J lost 1 base, and 13 bases stayed unmatched. Germline CDR1 is WNHNN and CDR2 is SYGVQD (reference sequence). CDR3 protein: CAITAHRDRGSYEQYF. The CDR3 region has the DNA TGCGCCATCACCGCCCACCGGGACAGGGGATCCTACGAGCAGTACTTC.

The chain uses TRBV28 and TRBJ1-2; 7 bases are a match to TRBD1. V shed 6 bases, J shed 6 bases, and the junction held 10 bases outside the gene matches. The CDR3 spans 14 residues. CDR1 and CDR2 from the germline V gene are MDHEN and SYDVKM. CDR3 sequence reads: CASRVQGPGDGYTF. The CDR3 nucleotides are TGTGCCAGCAGAGTACAGGGGCCGGGAGATGGCTACACCTTC.

CDR3 sequence reads: CASGTGNYEQFF. CDR3 coding DNA: TGTGCCAGCGGGACAGGGAATTATGAGCAGTTCTTC. The J gene is TRBJ2-1, the V gene TRBV7-6; 9 nucleotides agree with TRBD1. The CDR3 has 12 residues. J lost 8 bases, V lost 8 bases, and 4 bases had no gene match. Germline CDR1 reads SGHVS; CDR2 reads FNYEAQ. The whole variable domain, remainder taken from reference TRBV7-6 and TRBJ2-1, is GAGVSQSPRYKVTKRGQDVALRCDPISGHVSLYWYRQALGQGPEFLTYFNYEAQQDKSGLPNDRFSAERPEGSISTLTIQRTEQRDSAMYRCASGTGNYEQFFGPGTRLTVL.

V usage is TRBV19 and J usage is TRBJ2-2; 8 bases fit TRBD2. CDR1 and CDR2 from the germline V gene are LNHDA and SQIVND (reference sequence). The V gene end was trimmed by 3 bases and the J gene end by 7 bases; junction bases not matched to a gene: 16. The CDR3 runs to 18 residues. CDR3 loop: CASSMSGRGAGVNGELFF. DNA of the CDR3: TGTGCCAGTAGTATGTCCGGGCGGGGGGCTGGAGTAAACGGGGAGCTGTTTTTT.

V is TRBV6-1 and J is TRBJ1-1; D gene unclear. V dropped 4 bases and J dropped 0 bases, with 9 bases sitting between them. CDR1 MNHNS and CDR2 SASEGT come from the germline V gene. The CDR3 consists of 14 residues. The DNA for the CDR3 is TGTGCCAGCAGTGGAAATACTTTGAACACTGAAGCTTTCTTT. Translated: CASSGNTLNTEAFF.

The V call is TRBV29-1, the J call TRBJ1-1; D is possibly TRBD1 (6 bases). Looked up from germline, CDR1 is SQVTM and CDR2 is ANQGSEA. V was trimmed by 7 bases and J by 2 bases, leaving 14 bases between them. The CDR3 runs 13 residues. The CDR3 DNA follows: TGCAGCGGACTAGACAGGACAAACACTGAAGCTTTCTTT. Translated, it gives CSGLDRTNTEAFF.

The V call is TRBV19, the J call TRBJ1-4; no definite D call. The V gene lost 3 bases and the J gene lost 4 bases, with 9 bases spanning the gap. Germline V gene sequence: CDR1 LNHDA, CDR2 SQIVND (reference sequence). The CDR3 contains 14 residues. CDR3: CASSIGRSNEKLFF. CDR3 in DNA: TGTGCCAGTAGTATCGGTAGGAGTAATGAAAAACTGTTTTTT.

The chain employs TRBV18 and TRBJ1-2; no firm D call. The germline V and J ends were trimmed by 0 bases and 6 bases, with 8 bases remaining between them. Germline CDR1 reads KGHSH; CDR2 reads LQKENI. The CDR3 runs to 13 residues. CDR3 sequence: CASSPPTRDGYTF. As DNA, the CDR3 is TGTGCCAGCTCACCACCTACTCGCGATGGCTACACCTTC. Full variable domain (missing parts from reference TRBV18 and TRBJ1-2): NAGVMQNPRHLVRRRGQEARLRCSPMKGHSHVYWYRQLPEEGLKFMVYLQKENIIDESGMPKERFSAEFPKEGPSILRIQQVVRGDSAAYFCASSPPTRDGYTFGSGTRLTVV.

This clone has just a few counts. The chain recombines TRBV28 with TRBJ1-4; D possibly corresponds to TRBD1 (5 bases). Germline values: CDR1 MDHEN, CDR2 SYDVKM. Trimming took off 6 bases at V and 7 bases at J, with 15 bases between the two ends. The CDR3 is 14 amino acids. The CDR3 here is CASRPGTRVEKLFF. CDR3 DNA sequence: TGTGCCAGCAGGCCGGGGACGCGCGTTGAAAAACTGTTTTTT.

The sample holds a few counts of this clone. This chain connects TRBV7-9 to TRBJ2-2; 9 nucleotides line up with TRBD1. V shed 5 bases, J shed 0 bases, and the junction held 1 base outside the gene matches. The CDR3 extends over 15 amino acids. The germline V gene encodes CDR1 SEHNR and CDR2 FQNEAQ (reference sequence). The CDR3 coding sequence is TGTGCCAGCAGCGGACAGGGGTCGAACACCGGGGAGCTGTTTTTT. It yields the protein CASSGQGSNTGELFF. Drawing the rest from reference TRBV7-9 and TRBJ2-2, the complete variable domain is DTGVSQNPRHKITKRGQNVTFRCDPISEHNRLYWYRQTLGQGPEFLTYFQNEAQLEKSRLLSDRFSAERPKGSFSTLEIQRTEQGDSAMYLCASSGQGSNTGELFFGEGSRLTVL.

This rearrangement joins TRBV11-2 to TRBJ1-1; TRBD1 matches 7 bases. CDR1 and CDR2 (germline): SGHAT, FQNNGV. V dropped 5 bases and J dropped 4; count of bases not matched to a gene: 10. This CDR3 region has 15 residues. The CDR3 reads CASSLINRGSTEAFF. The DNA of the CDR3 is TGTGCCAGCAGCCTAATCAACAGGGGTAGCACTGAAGCTTTCTTT.

This clone was observed once. V is TRBV15 and J is TRBJ2-3; TRBD2 agrees at 7 bases. V gave up 5 bases and J gave up 2 bases; unmatched junction bases: 10. The CDR3 totals 16 residues. The V gene's germline CDR1 is LNHNV and CDR2 YYDKDF (reference sequence). CDR3 residues: CATSGIHGGNTDTQYF. The CDR3, as DNA: TGTGCCACCAGCGGCATACACGGGGGGAACACAGATACGCAGTATTTT. The full variable domain, completed using reference TRBV15 and TRBJ2-3, is DAMVIQNPRYQVTQFGKPVTLSCSQTLNHNVMYWYQQKSSQAPKLLFHYYDKDFNNEADTPDNFQSRRPNTSFCFLDIRSPGLGDTAMYLCATSGIHGGNTDTQYFGPGTRLTVL.

This clone was counted only a few times. The chain employs TRBV7-9 and TRBJ2-7, with D possibly TRBD2 on 6 matching bases. The CDR3 has 15 amino acids. The germline V gene encodes CDR1 SEHNR and CDR2 FQNEAQ (reference sequence). Trimming cost V 0 bases and J 2 bases, with 11 bases left between them. The CDR3 DNA follows: TGTGCCAGCAGCTTAGCGCGGGACGGCACCTACGAGCAGTACTTC. It encodes CASSLARDGTYEQYF. The complete variable domain, with remaining parts taken from reference TRBV7-9 and TRBJ2-7, reads DTGVSQNPRHKITKRGQNVTFRCDPISEHNRLYWYRQTLGQGPEFLTYFQNEAQLEKSRLLSDRFSAERPKGSFSTLEIQRTEQGDSAMYLCASSLARDGTYEQYFGPGTRLTVT.

This clone was observed a handful of times. V gene TRBV11-3 combines with J gene TRBJ1-1; 7 nucleotides agree with TRBD1. This CDR3 is 16 amino acids long. Germline V gives CDR1 SGHNT, CDR2 YENEEA. V dropped 5 bases and J dropped 0; count of bases not matched to a gene: 9. The DNA for the CDR3 is TGTGCCAGCAGCCCTGACAGGGCCTACCTGAACACTGAAGCTTTCTTT. Encoded protein: CASSPDRAYLNTEAFF. Full variable domain (outside the CDR3, taken from reference TRBV11-3 and TRBJ1-1): EAGVVQSPRYKIIEKKQPVAFWCNPISGHNTLYWYLQNLGQGPELLIRYENEEAVDDSQLPKDRFSAERLKGVDSTLKIQPAELGDSAVYLCASSPDRAYLNTEAFFGQGTRLTVV.

The table lists this clone with a count of one. The chain combines TRBV20-1 with TRBJ2-7; D is undetermined. Germline values: CDR1 DFQATT, CDR2 SNEGSKA (reference sequence). V was clipped by 2 bases and J by 7 bases, with 9 bases between them. The CDR3 covers 11 residues. CDR3 loop: CSARRFREQYF. In DNA form, the CDR3 reads TGCAGTGCTAGAAGGTTCCGGGAGCAGTACTTC.

The chain couples TRBV5-4 to TRBJ2-7; D possibly corresponds to TRBD1 (5 bases). The germline V and J ends were trimmed by 4 bases and 4 bases, with 9 bases remaining between them. Germline V gives CDR1 SGHNT, CDR2 YYREEE (reference sequence). The CDR3 sequence is 12 residues long. As DNA, the CDR3 is TGTGCCAGCAGCCGGCAGGGTTACGAGCAGTACTTC. Translating gives CASSRQGYEQYF.

This clone turned up a few times. The V gene is TRBV7-7, the J gene TRBJ2-2, with unresolved D. Trimming shortened V by 3 bases and J by 1 base, and 9 bases separated the two germline ends. The germline V gene encodes CDR1 SSHAT and CDR2 FNYEAQ (reference sequence). The CDR3 has 15 amino acids. The chain's CDR3 is CASSFRSENTGELFF. DNA of the CDR3: TGTGCCAGCAGCTTTCGGTCCGAGAACACCGGGGAGCTGTTTTTT.

The genes are TRBV5-4 and TRBJ1-6; D is unresolved. Germline CDR1 SGHNT, CDR2 YYREEE (reference sequence). The length of the CDR3 is 16 residues. The V gene lost 4 bases and the J gene lost 9 bases, with 20 bases spanning the gap. For the CDR3, the DNA is TGTGCCAGCAGCCAAGATCATTCGACCTATTTTTCACCCCTCCACTTT. Translation gives CASSQDHSTYFSPLHF.

The chain employs TRBV30 and TRBJ2-5; no clear D. This CDR3 has 11 residues. V was cut by 6 bases and J by 2 bases, with 7 bases left in between. In germline, CDR1 is GTSNPN, CDR2 SVGIG (reference sequence). The CDR3 sequence is CACWGQETQYF. DNA of the CDR3: TGTGCCTGTTGGGGACAAGAGACCCAGTACTTC. The full variable domain, its missing parts supplied by reference TRBV30 and TRBJ2-5, is SQTIHQWPATLVQPVGSPLSLECTVEGTSNPNLYWYRQAAGRGLQLLFYSVGIGQISSEVPQNLSASRPQDRQFILSSKKLLLSDSGFYLCACWGQETQYFGPGTRLLVL.

The chain links TRBV10-3 to TRBJ1-1; no clear D. Per the germline V gene, CDR1 is ENHRY and CDR2 is SYGVKD. The ends were cut back, 2 bases at V and 0 bases at J, with 13 bases in the middle. The CDR3 has 16 residues. The CDR3 DNA sequence: TGTGCCATCAGTGAGGAGCCGTGGGTTATGAACACTGAAGCTTTCTTT. Protein: CAISEEPWVMNTEAFF.